One T cell receptor beta chain is described in this entry. The record originates from a study of cytomegalovirus exposure and HLA in healthy donors. In the PCR, 60 Vbeta and 13 Jbeta primers were used. Method: immunoSEQ multiplex PCR; TCRdb's copy keeps in-frame clones and lacks some. The sample carries about 59,000 clones, just under 85% recorded once. CDR3 length equals 14 residues. Between the trimmed V and J ends, which lost 5 bases and 2 bases, there was a span of 13 bases. Germline values: CDR1 LNHDA, CDR2 SQIVND (reference sequence). Sequenced material: PBMCs. This receptor was obtained from a man in his forties or fifties in good health and CMV-seronegative. The V and J genes are TRBV19 and TRBJ2-7, with D perhaps given as TRBD1 or TRBD2 (6 bases each). As DNA, the CDR3 is TGTGCCAGTAGTTTAGGAGGGGGTCCCTACGAGCAGTACTTC. Translating gives CASSLGGGPYEQYF. Full variable domain (rest looked up from reference TRBV19 and TRBJ2-7): DGGITQSPKYLFRKEGQNVTLSCEQNLNHDAMYWYRQDPGQGLRLIYYSQIVNDFQKGDIAEGYSVSREKKESFPLTVTSAQKNPTAFYLCASSLGGGPYEQYFGPGTRLTVT.